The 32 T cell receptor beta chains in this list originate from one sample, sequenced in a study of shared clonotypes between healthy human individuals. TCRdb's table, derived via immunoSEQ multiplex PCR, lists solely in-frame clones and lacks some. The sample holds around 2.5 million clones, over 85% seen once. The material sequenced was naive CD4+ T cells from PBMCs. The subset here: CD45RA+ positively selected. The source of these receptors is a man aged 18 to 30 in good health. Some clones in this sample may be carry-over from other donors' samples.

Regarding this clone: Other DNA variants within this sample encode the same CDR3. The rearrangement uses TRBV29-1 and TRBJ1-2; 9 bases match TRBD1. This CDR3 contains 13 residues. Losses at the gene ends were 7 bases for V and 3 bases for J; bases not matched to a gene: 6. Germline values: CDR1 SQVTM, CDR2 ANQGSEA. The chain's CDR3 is CSARTGADYGYTF. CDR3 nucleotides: TGCAGCGCCAGGACAGGGGCCGACTATGGCTACACCTTC.

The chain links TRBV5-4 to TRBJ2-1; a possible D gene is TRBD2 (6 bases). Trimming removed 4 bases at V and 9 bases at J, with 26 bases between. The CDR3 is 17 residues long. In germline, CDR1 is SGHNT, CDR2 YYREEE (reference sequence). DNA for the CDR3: TGTGCCAGCAGCCCGGGGGTGGTAGCGGTTACGACCGGTGAGCAGTTCTTC. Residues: CASSPGVVAVTTGEQFF.

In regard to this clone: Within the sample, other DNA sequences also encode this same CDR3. CDR3 sequence reads: CASSLRQGNTEAFF. The CDR3 bases are TGCGCCAGCAGCTTAAGACAGGGGAACACTGAAGCTTTCTTT. The J gene is TRBJ1-1, the V gene TRBV5-1; 7 bases agree with TRBD1. The V segment lost 2 bases and the J segment 1 base; nucleotides outside the gene matches: 2. Germline V gene lookup returns CDR1 SGHRS and CDR2 YFSETQ. The CDR3 has 14 residues.

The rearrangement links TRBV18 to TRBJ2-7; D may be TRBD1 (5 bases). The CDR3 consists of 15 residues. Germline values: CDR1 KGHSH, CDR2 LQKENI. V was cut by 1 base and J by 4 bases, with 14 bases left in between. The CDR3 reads CASSPLAGKNYEQYF. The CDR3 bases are TGTGCCAGCTCACCACTGGCAGGGAAAAATTACGAGCAGTACTTC.

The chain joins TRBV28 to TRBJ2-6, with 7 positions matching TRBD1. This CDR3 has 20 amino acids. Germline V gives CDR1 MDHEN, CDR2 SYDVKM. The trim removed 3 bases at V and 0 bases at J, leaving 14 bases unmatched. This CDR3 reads CASSLVSRDSQPSGANVLTF. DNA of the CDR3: TGTGCCAGCAGTTTGGTTAGCCGGGACAGTCAGCCCTCTGGGGCCAACGTCCTGACTTTC.

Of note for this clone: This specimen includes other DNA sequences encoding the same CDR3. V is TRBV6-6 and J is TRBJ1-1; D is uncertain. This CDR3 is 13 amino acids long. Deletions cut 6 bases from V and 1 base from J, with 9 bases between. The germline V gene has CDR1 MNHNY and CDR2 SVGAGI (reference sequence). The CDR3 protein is CASRPDGNTEAFF. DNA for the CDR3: TGTGCCAGCAGGCCGGACGGGAACACTGAAGCTTTCTTT.

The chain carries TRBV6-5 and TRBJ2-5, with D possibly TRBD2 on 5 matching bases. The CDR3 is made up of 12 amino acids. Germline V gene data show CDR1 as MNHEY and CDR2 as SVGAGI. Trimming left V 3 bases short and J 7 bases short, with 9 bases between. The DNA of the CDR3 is TGTGCCAGCAGTTATCCCGAGGGGACCCAGTACTTC. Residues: CASSYPEGTQYF.

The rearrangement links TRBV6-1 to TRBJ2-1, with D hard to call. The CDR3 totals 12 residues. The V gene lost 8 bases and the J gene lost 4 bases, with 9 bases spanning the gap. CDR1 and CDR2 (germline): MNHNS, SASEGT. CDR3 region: CASRNSYNEQFF. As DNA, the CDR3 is TGTGCCAGCCGTAACTCATACAATGAGCAGTTCTTC.

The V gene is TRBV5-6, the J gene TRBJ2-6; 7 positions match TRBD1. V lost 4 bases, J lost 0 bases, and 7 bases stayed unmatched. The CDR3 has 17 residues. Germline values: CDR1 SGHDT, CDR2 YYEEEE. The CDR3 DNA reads TGTGCCAGCAGCCCTACAGGGGTGGGCTCTGGGGCCAACGTCCTGACTTTC. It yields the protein CASSPTGVGSGANVLTF. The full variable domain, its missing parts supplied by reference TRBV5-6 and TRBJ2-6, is DAGVTQSPTHLIKTRGQQVTLRCSPKSGHDTVSWYQQALGQGPQFIFQYYEEEERQRGNFPDRFSGHQFPNYSSELNVNALLLGDSALYLCASSPTGVGSGANVLTFGAGSRLTVL.

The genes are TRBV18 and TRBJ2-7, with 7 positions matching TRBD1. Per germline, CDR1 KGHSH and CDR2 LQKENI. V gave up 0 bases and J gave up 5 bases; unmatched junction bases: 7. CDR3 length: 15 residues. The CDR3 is CASSPPTGTVHEQYF. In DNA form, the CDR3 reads TGTGCCAGCTCACCACCGACAGGGACGGTCCACGAGCAGTACTTC.

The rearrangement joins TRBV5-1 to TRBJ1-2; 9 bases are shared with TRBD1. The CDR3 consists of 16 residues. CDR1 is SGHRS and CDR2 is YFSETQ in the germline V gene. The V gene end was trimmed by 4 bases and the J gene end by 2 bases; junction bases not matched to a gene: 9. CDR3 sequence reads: CASSTSPGTGNYGYTF. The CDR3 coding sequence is TGCGCCAGCAGCACCTCCCCCGGGACAGGGAACTATGGCTACACCTTC.

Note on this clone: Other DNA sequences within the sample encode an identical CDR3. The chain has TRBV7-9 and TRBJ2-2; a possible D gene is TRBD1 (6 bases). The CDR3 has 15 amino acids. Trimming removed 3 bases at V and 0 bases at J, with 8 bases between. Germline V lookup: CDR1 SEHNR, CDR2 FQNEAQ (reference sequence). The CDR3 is CASSLRTANTGELFF. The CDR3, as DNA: TGTGCCAGCAGCTTGAGGACAGCGAACACCGGGGAGCTGTTTTTT.

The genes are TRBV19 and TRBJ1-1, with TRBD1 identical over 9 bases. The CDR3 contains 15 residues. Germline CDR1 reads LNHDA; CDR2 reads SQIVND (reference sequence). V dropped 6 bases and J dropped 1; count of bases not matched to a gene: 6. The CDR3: CASRSQGARNTEAFF. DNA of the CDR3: TGTGCCAGTAGATCACAGGGGGCCAGGAACACTGAAGCTTTCTTT. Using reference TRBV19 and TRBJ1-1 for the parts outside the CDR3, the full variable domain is DGGITQSPKYLFRKEGQNVTLSCEQNLNHDAMYWYRQDPGQGLRLIYYSQIVNDFQKGDIAEGYSVSREKKESFPLTVTSAQKNPTAFYLCASRSQGARNTEAFFGQGTRLTVV.

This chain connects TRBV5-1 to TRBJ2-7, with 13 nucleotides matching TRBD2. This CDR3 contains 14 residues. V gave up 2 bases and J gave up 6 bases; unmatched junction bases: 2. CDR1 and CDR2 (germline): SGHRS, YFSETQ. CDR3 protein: CASSFGTSGTEQYF. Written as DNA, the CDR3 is TGCGCCAGCAGCTTTGGGACTAGCGGGACCGAGCAGTACTTC.

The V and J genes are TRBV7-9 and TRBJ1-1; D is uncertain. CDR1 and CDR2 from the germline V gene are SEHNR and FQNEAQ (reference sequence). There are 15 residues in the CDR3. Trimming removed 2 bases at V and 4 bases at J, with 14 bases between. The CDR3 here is CASSLPRQRGTEAFF. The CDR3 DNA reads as TGTGCCAGCAGCTTACCTCGGCAGCGAGGCACTGAAGCTTTCTTT.

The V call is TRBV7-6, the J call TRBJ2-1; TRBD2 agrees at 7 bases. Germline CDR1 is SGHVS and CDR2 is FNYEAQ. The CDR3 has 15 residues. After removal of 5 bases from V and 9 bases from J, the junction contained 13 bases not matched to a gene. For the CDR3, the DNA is TGTGCCAGCAGCATACCCGGGACTACCGACAGTGAGCAGTTCTTC. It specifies CASSIPGTTDSEQFF.

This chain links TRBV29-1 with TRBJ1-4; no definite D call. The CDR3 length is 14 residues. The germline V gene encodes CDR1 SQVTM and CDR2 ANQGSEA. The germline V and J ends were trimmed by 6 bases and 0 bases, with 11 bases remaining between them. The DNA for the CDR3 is TGCAGCGTCTTCACGGTTGCAACTAATGAAAAACTGTTTTTT. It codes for CSVFTVATNEKLFF.

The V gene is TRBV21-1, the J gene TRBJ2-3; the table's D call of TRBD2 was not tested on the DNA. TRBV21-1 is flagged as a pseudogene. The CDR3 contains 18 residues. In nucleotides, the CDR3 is TGTGCCAGCAGCCCCCCCGGGACTAGCGGCGTCGGCACAGATACGCAGTATTTT. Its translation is CASSPPGTSGVGTDTQYF.

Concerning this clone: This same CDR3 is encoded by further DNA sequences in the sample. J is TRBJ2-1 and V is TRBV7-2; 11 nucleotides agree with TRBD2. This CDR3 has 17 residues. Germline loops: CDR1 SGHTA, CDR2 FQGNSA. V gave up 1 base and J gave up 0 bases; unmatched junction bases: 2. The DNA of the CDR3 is TGTGCCAGCAGCTTAGTAGGGACTAGCGGCTCCTACAATGAGCAGTTCTTC. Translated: CASSLVGTSGSYNEQFF. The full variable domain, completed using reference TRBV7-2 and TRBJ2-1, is GAGVSQSPSNKVTEKGKDVELRCDPISGHTALYWYRQSLGQGLEFLIYFQGNSAPDKSGLPSDRFSAERTGGSVSTLTIQRTQQEDSAVYLCASSLVGTSGSYNEQFFGPGTRLTVL.

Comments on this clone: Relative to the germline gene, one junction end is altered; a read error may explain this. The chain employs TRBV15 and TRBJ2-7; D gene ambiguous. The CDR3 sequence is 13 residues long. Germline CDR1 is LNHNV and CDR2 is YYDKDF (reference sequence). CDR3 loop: CATSRGAQIQRNF. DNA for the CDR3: TGTGCCACCAGCAGAGGAGCTCAAATACAGAGAAACTTC.

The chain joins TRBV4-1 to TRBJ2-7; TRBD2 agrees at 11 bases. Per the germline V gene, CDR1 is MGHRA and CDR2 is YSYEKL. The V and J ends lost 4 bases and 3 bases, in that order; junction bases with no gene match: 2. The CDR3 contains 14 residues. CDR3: CASSRLAGIYEQYF. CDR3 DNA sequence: TGCGCCAGCAGCCGACTAGCGGGAATCTACGAGCAGTACTTC.

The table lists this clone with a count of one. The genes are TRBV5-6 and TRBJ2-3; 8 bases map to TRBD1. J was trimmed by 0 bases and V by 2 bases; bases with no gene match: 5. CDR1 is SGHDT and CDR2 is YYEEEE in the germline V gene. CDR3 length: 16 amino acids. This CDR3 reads CASSFSGTGSTDTQYF. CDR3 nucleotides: TGTGCCAGCAGCTTTTCTGGGACAGGTAGCACAGATACGCAGTATTTT.

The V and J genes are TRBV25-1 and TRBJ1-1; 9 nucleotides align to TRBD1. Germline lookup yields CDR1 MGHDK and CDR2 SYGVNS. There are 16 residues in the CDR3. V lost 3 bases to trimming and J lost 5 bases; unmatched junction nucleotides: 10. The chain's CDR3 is CASSEGGTGYSTEAFF. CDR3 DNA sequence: TGTGCCAGCAGTGAGGGGGGGACAGGGTATAGTACTGAAGCTTTCTTT.

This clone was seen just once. The CDR3 loop is CASSGKGRINEKLFF. The CDR3 nucleotides are TGTGCCAGCAGTGGAAAGGGACGGATTAATGAAAAACTGTTTTTT. The rearrangement joins TRBV27 to TRBJ1-4, with D perhaps TRBD1 (5 bases). V lost 5 bases and J lost 4, with 14 bases in between. This CDR3 is 15 amino acids long. CDR1 is MNHEY and CDR2 is SMNVEV in the germline V gene (reference sequence). The whole variable domain, filled in from reference TRBV27 and TRBJ1-4, reads EAQVTQNPRYLITVTGKKLTVTCSQNMNHEYMSWYRQDPGLGLRQIYYSMNVEVTDKGDVPEGYKVSRKEKRNFPLILESPSPNQTSLYFCASSGKGRINEKLFFGSGTQLSVL.

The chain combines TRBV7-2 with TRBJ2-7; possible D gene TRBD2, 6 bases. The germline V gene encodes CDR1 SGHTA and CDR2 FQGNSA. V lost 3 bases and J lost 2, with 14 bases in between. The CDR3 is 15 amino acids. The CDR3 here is CASSFSSGSPYEQYF. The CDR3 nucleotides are TGTGCCAGCAGCTTTAGTAGCGGATCCCCCTACGAGCAGTACTTC. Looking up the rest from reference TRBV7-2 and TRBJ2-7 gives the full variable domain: GAGVSQSPSNKVTEKGKDVELRCDPISGHTALYWYRQSLGQGLEFLIYFQGNSAPDKSGLPSDRFSAERTGGSVSTLTIQRTQQEDSAVYLCASSFSSGSPYEQYFGPGTRLTVT.

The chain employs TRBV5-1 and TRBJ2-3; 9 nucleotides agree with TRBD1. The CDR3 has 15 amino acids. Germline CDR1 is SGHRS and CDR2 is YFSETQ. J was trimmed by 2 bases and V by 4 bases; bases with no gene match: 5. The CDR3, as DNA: TGCGCCAGCAGCATACAGGGGGCTTCCACAGATACGCAGTATTTT. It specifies CASSIQGASTDTQYF.

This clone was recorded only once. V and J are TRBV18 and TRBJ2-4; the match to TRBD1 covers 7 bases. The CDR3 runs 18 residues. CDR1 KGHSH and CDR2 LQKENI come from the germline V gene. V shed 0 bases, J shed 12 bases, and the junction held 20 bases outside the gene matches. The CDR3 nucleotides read TGTGCCAGCTCACCACCTCTAGGAATTTCTCCGGGACAGACTACTCAGTACTTC. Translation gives CASSPPLGISPGQTTQYF. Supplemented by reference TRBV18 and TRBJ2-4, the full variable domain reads NAGVMQNPRHLVRRRGQEARLRCSPMKGHSHVYWYRQLPEEGLKFMVYLQKENIIDESGMPKERFSAEFPKEGPSILRIQQVVRGDSAAYFCASSPPLGISPGQTTQYFGAGTRLSVL.

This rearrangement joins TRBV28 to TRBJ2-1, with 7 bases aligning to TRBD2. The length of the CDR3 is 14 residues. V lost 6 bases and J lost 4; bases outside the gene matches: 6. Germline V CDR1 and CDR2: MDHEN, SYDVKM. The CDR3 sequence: CASSAAGRYNEQFF. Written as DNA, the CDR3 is TGTGCCAGCAGCGCAGCGGGAAGATACAATGAGCAGTTCTTC.

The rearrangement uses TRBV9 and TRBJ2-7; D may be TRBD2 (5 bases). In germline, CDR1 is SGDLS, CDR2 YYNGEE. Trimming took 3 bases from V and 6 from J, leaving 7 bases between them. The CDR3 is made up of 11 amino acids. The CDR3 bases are TGTGCCAGCAGCGGGGCGGGCGAGCAGTACTTC. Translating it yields CASSGAGEQYF.

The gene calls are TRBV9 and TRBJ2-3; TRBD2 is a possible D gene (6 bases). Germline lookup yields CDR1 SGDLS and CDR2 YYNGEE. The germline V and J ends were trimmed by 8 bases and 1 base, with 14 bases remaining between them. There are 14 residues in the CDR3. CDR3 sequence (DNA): TGTGCCAGGAGACTAGGCCTTTGCACAGATACGCAGTATTTT. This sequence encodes CARRLGLCTDTQYF. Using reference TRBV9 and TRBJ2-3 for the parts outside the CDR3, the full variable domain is DSGVTQTPKHLITATGQRVTLRCSPRSGDLSVYWYQQSLDQGLQFLIQYYNGEERAKGNILERFSAQQFPDLHSELNLSSLELGDSALYFCARRLGLCTDTQYFGPGTRLTVL.

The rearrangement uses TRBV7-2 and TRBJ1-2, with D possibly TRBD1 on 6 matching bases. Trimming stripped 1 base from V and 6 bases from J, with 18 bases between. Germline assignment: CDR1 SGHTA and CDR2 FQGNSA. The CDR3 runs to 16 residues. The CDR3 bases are TGTGCCAGCAGCTTAGTCCCCTTGGAGGGGGAACATGGCTACACCTTC. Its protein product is CASSLVPLEGEHGYTF.

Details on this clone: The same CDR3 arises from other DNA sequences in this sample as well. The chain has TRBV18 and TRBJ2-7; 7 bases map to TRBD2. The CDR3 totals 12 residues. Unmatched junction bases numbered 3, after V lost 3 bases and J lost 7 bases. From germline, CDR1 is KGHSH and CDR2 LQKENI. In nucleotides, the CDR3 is TGTGCCAGCTCACCGGAGGGAGGGGAGCAGTACTTC. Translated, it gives CASSPEGGEQYF.